The sequence of this T cell receptor beta chain was determined in a study of blood T cell repertoires in COVID-19. Assay: immunoSEQ multiplex PCR; the TCRdb copy retains only in-frame clones and omits some. The sample lists about 210,000 clones, more than 75% occurring once. V was clipped by 4 bases and J by 1 base; unmatched bases: 10. Germline loops: CDR1 SGDLS, CDR2 YYNGEE. The CDR3 has 17 residues. The sequence derives from an older woman with COVID-19, enrolled during active disease. The rearrangement joins TRBV9 to TRBJ2-1, with 8 positions matching TRBD2. Source material: peripheral blood. CDR3 sequence reads: CASSSTSAPRSYNEQFF. CDR3 in DNA: TGTGCCAGCAGCTCGACTAGCGCGCCACGTTCCTACAATGAGCAGTTCTTC.